This entry concerns a single T cell receptor beta chain. The CDR3 is 18 residues long. Germline assignment: CDR1 SGDLS and CDR2 YYNGEE. J lost 3 bases, V lost 0 bases, and 13 bases had no gene match. The source of the sample is a study of blood T cell repertoires in COVID-19. Overall study: Material from acute and convalescent COVID-19 was sourced from the United States, Italy and Spain. PBMCs, B-cell-depleted T cells, or T cells provided the cDNA or gDNA that made up the material.

As handled by the study authors: Reference gene primers were amplified, and this amplification served to estimate nucleated cell counts. Assay: immunoSEQ multiplex PCR; the TCRdb copy retains only in-frame clones and omits some. D and trimming were read from the DNA, whereas the V and J calls and clone size are those reported in that table. The profile shows roughly 190,000 clones, roughly nine tenths of them singletons. Input material: peripheral blood. The origin of this receptor is a woman over 75 in a cohort sampled during active or convalescent COVID-19. J is TRBJ2-5 and V is TRBV9; 8 bases map to TRBD2. The CDR3 DNA follows: TGTGCCAGCAGCGTAGGTGGCTTAGCGGGGTTCCTGAAAGAGACCCAGTACTTC. Its translation is CASSVGGLAGFLKETQYF.